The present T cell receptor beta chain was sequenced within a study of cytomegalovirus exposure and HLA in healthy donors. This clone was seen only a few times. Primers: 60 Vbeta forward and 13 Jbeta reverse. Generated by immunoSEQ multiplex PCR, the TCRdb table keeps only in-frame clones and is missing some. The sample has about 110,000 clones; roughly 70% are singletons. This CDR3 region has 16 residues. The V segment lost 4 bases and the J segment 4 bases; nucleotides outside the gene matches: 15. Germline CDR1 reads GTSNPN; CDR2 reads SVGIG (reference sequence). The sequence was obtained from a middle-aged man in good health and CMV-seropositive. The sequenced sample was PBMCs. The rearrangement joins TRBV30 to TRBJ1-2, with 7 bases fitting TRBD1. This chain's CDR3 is CAWIRGAGDDGYGYTF. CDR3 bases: TGTGCCTGGATCAGGGGGGCAGGGGATGATGGCTATGGCTACACCTTC.